Described below is a single T cell receptor (beta chain) sequence and its context. The data belong to a study of blood T cell repertoires in COVID-19. Study at large: Collection of acute and convalescent COVID-19 samples took place in the United States, Italy and Spain.

With 0 bases removed from V and 2 bases from J, the gap between germline ends came to 14 bases. The germline V gene has CDR1 SGHDN and CDR2 FVKESK. There are 16 residues in the CDR3. In the study's own analysis: Amplification with reference gene primers provided the estimates of nucleated cell counts. Libraries were prepared by immunoSEQ multiplex PCR; TCRdb keeps only in-frame clonotypes and omits some of them. D and trimming were read from the DNA, whereas the V and J calls and clone size are those reported in that table. Of more than 95,000 clones detected, over 60% appear once; the ten largest clones hold about 6.8%.

This clonotype was sampled from a man between 65 and 79 years old with acute or convalescent COVID-19. The sequencing input was peripheral blood. The chain uses TRBV14 and TRBJ2-7; no firm D call. In nucleotides, the CDR3 is TGTGCCAGCAGCCAAGATTGGGCAGTTAAGACCTACGAGCAGTACTTC. Residues: CASSQDWAVKTYEQYF. Based on the CDR3 plus reference TRBV14 and TRBJ2-7, the full variable domain is EAGVTQFPSHSVIEKGQTVTLRCDPISGHDNLYWYRRVMGKEIKFLLHFVKESKQDESGMPNNRFLAERTGGTYSTLKVQPAELEDSGVYFCASSQDWAVKTYEQYFGPGTRLTVT.